The next 18 T cell receptor beta chains were all read from a single sample in a study of glioma-infiltrating T cells after dendritic cell vaccination. Here immunoSEQ multiplex PCR was the method, and the copy in TCRdb shows in-frame clones only, minus some. The repertoire holds 85,000 to 95,000 clones, with approximately 90% as singletons. This specimen consisted of blood, obtained before dendritic cell vaccination. Receptors were obtained from a human donor with glioblastoma.

The chain's CDR3 is CASSLAGADTQYF. CDR3 nucleotide sequence: TGTGCCAGCAGCTTAGCGGGAGCCGATACGCAGTATTTT. J is TRBJ2-3 and V is TRBV7-2; D is perhaps TRBD2 (5 bases). The V end lost 0 bases, the J end lost 6 bases, and 7 bases lay between the germline ends. CDR3 length: 13 residues. CDR1 is SGHTA, CDR2 FQGNSA, per germline.

The rearrangement joins TRBV30 to TRBJ2-1; TRBD2 agrees at 9 bases. From germline, CDR1 is GTSNPN and CDR2 SVGIG (reference sequence). Unmatched junction bases numbered 2, after V lost 3 bases and J lost 8 bases. This CDR3 has 12 residues. As DNA, the CDR3 is TGTGCCTGGAGCCTAGCGGGGCATGAGCAGTTCTTC. This encodes CAWSLAGHEQFF.

The CDR3 nucleotides are TGTGCCAGCAGCCAGGCGACAGGGGCGGCTTTCTTT. Its protein is CASSQATGAAFF. The chain joins TRBV5-5 to TRBJ1-1; the match to TRBD1 covers 8 bases. The CDR3 runs to 12 residues. The V gene end was trimmed by 4 bases and the J gene end by 11 bases; junction bases not matched to a gene: 7. The germline gives CDR1 SGHKS, CDR2 YYEKEE (reference sequence).

V and J are TRBV6-5 and TRBJ1-5; 9 bases match TRBD1. The CDR3 covers 14 residues. The V gene's germline CDR1 is MNHEY and CDR2 SVGAGI. V lost 5 bases and J lost 5; bases outside the gene matches: 4. In DNA form, the CDR3 reads TGTGCCAGCAGTCACCGGGACAGGGATCAGCCCCAGCATTTT. It yields the protein CASSHRDRDQPQHF.

J is TRBJ1-4 and V is TRBV7-9; 12 nucleotides match TRBD1. The J segment lost 5 bases and the V segment lost 5 bases, leaving 9 bases of the junction unmatched. CDR3 length: 17 amino acids. From germline, CDR1 is SEHNR and CDR2 FQNEAQ (reference sequence). CDR3 bases: TGTGCCAGCAGCCAGGGGACAGGGGGCGTACTGAATGAAAAACTGTTTTTT. Its protein is CASSQGTGGVLNEKLFF.

J is TRBJ1-4 and V is TRBV19; a weak D match, TRBD1 (6 bases). This CDR3 is built from 17 residues. In germline, CDR1 is LNHDA, CDR2 SQIVND (reference sequence). Trimming left V 3 bases short and J 0 bases short, with 14 bases between. CDR3 in amino acids: CASSIGVRTATNEKLFF. CDR3 coding DNA: TGTGCCAGTAGTATCGGAGTTCGGACAGCAACTAATGAAAAACTGTTTTTT.

The chain combines TRBV2 with TRBJ2-5; possible D gene TRBD2, 6 bases. Germline V gene data show CDR1 as SNHLY and CDR2 as FYNNEI. This CDR3 contains 13 residues. V was pared by 7 bases and J by 6 bases, with 15 bases between. As DNA, the CDR3 is TGTGCCAGCACCACGGGAGCAGGAAAGACCCAGTACTTC. Translating gives CASTTGAGKTQYF.

This chain joins TRBV5-6 and TRBJ1-2; D is unresolved. Looked up from germline, CDR1 is SGHDT and CDR2 is YYEEEE. V lost 0 bases to trimming and J lost 2 bases, with 8 bases between them. This CDR3 region has 14 residues. CDR3 sequence: CASSLGHQNYGYTF. The CDR3 DNA sequence: TGTGCCAGCAGCTTGGGTCATCAAAACTATGGCTACACCTTC.

The CDR3 coding sequence is TGTGCCAGCAGCTTAGGGCGGGGGGTTTCTGGGGCCAACGTCCTGACTTTC. This translates into CASSLGRGVSGANVLTF. The chain joins TRBV7-8 to TRBJ2-6; 8 bases match TRBD2. The germline gives CDR1 SGHVS, CDR2 FQNEAQ. V was clipped by 1 base and J by 1 base; unmatched bases: 3. The CDR3 totals 17 residues.

The gene calls are TRBV5-5 and TRBJ2-5; 7 positions match TRBD1. Germline values: CDR1 SGHKS, CDR2 YYEKEE (reference sequence). The CDR3 is 14 amino acids. V lost 4 bases to trimming and J lost 5 bases; unmatched junction nucleotides: 8. The CDR3, as DNA: TGTGCCAGCAGCGAACAGGGGTTGCGGGAGACCCAGTACTTC. Translation: CASSEQGLRETQYF.

This sequence joins TRBV5-8 and TRBJ1-1; TRBD1 matches 9 bases. CDR3 length: 15 residues. The germline gives CDR1 SGHTS, CDR2 YDEGEE. Unmatched junction bases numbered 1, after V lost 0 bases and J lost 1 base. CDR3 in DNA: TGTGCCAGCAGCTTGGGGGACAGGGCGAACACTGAAGCTTTCTTT. Its translation: CASSLGDRANTEAFF.

This clone has just one count. The DNA of the CDR3 is TGTGCCAGCAGTCTGGGGACTAGGCCCTACGAGCAGTACTTC. Translating it yields CASSLGTRPYEQYF. This chain connects TRBV27 to TRBJ2-7; 8 bases align to TRBD2. V shed 5 bases, J shed 2 bases, and the junction held 5 bases outside the gene matches. The CDR3 consists of 14 residues. Germline V CDR1 and CDR2: MNHEY, SMNVEV (reference sequence).

The chain employs TRBV5-4 and TRBJ2-2, with D maybe TRBD1 (5 bases). This CDR3 spans 16 amino acids. CDR1 and CDR2 from the germline V gene are SGHNT and YYREEE (reference sequence). The V and J ends lost 2 bases and 6 bases respectively, with 17 bases between them. The CDR3 region is CASSFMIGAIPGELFF. DNA for the CDR3: TGTGCCAGCAGCTTTATGATAGGGGCAATTCCCGGGGAGCTGTTTTTT.

The V call is TRBV14, the J call TRBJ1-2; no firm D call. This CDR3 contains 16 residues. Germline V gene sequence: CDR1 SGHDN, CDR2 FVKESK. Trimming cost V 1 base and J 4 bases, with 16 bases left between them. The CDR3 DNA reads as TGTGCCAGCAGCCAAGGGATTCGAGACAACGGCTATGGCTACACCTTC. Translating it yields CASSQGIRDNGYGYTF.

This rearrangement joins TRBV29-1 to TRBJ1-5; maybe TRBD1 (5 bases). Germline values: CDR1 SQVTM, CDR2 ANQGSEA. This CDR3 has 13 amino acids. Trimming shortened V by 3 bases and J by 6 bases, and 12 bases separated the two germline ends. The CDR3 reads CSVEVGVGQPQHF. CDR3 DNA: TGCAGCGTTGAGGTAGGGGTAGGTCAGCCCCAGCATTTT.

This rearrangement joins TRBV28 to TRBJ1-5; 9 positions match TRBD1. CDR1 is MDHEN and CDR2 is SYDVKM in the germline V gene. After removal of 6 bases from V and 4 bases from J, the junction contained 16 bases not matched to a gene. The CDR3 is 18 amino acids. The chain's CDR3 is CASSKGTGYGVGNQPQHF. In nucleotides, the CDR3 is TGTGCCAGCAGCAAAGGGACAGGGTATGGGGTGGGGAATCAGCCCCAGCATTTT.

The chain has TRBV18 and TRBJ1-5, with a weak D call TRBD1 (5 bases). The CDR3 contains 15 residues. V dropped 2 bases and J dropped 2 bases, with 10 bases sitting between them. The germline CDR1 and CDR2 sequences are KGHSH and LQKENI. DNA for the CDR3: TGTGCCAGCTCACCAGGGGGAGGTGGCAATCAGCCCCAGCATTTT. Translating gives CASSPGGGGNQPQHF.

This sequence joins TRBV7-2 and TRBJ2-3; perhaps TRBD2 as D (7 bases). Germline CDR1 reads SGHTA; CDR2 reads FQGNSA. The V and J ends lost 5 bases and 3 bases respectively, with 12 bases between them. The CDR3 is 14 residues long. In DNA, the CDR3 is TGTGCCAGCAGCCCGGGGGGCGGAACAGATACGCAGTATTTT. Protein: CASSPGGGTDTQYF.